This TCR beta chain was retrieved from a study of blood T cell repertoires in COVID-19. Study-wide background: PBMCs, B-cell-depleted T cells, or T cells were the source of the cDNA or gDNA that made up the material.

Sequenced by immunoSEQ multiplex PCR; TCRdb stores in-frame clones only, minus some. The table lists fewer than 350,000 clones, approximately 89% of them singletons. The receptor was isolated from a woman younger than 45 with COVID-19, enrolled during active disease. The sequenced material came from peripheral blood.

The CDR3 bases are TGTGCCAGCAGCAGGGGACAGGGGGAACCTTCGAACACCGGGGAGCTGTTTTTT. Its protein is CASSRGQGEPSNTGELFF. The V call is TRBV27, the J call TRBJ2-2; 11 nucleotides agree with TRBD1. The germline CDR1 and CDR2 sequences are MNHEY and SMNVEV (reference sequence). This CDR3 comprises 18 residues. V lost 6 bases and J lost 0; bases outside the gene matches: 9.